Following are 6 T cell receptor beta chains from one sample sequenced in a study of cytomegalovirus exposure and HLA in healthy donors. PCR involved 60 Vbeta and 13 Jbeta primers. Assay used: immunoSEQ multiplex PCR; TCRdb lists only in-frame clones, some missing. This table holds about 190,000 clones, over 70% found once. The source material was PBMCs. All receptors come from a man aged 50 or older in good health and CMV-seronegative.

The sample holds one count of this clone. V usage is TRBV19 and J usage is TRBJ2-5, with TRBD2 as a possible D gene (6 bases). The J call is uncertain, as TRBJ2-7 better fits the DNA end. There are 15 residues in the CDR3. In germline, CDR1 is LNHDA, CDR2 SQIVND (reference sequence). For the CDR3, the DNA is TGTGCCAGTAGTCCGGGACTGGGAGTTCGGTACGAGCAGTACTTC. This sequence encodes CASSPGLGVRYEQYF.

The sample holds a few counts of this clone. The chain employs TRBV27 and TRBJ2-7; D is perhaps TRBD2 (5 bases). V lost 7 bases and J lost 0, with 13 bases in between. Germline CDR1 and CDR2: MNHEY and SMNVEV (reference sequence). This CDR3 contains 14 residues. The CDR3 here is CASKETGSSYEQYF. DNA for the CDR3: TGTGCCAGCAAGGAAACGGGGAGCTCCTACGAGCAGTACTTC.

Worth noting for this clone: At one end, the junction sequence differs from germline, possibly due to a read error. The rearrangement uses TRBV4-2 and TRBJ2-2; 8 positions agree with TRBD1. This CDR3 is built from 16 residues. CDR1 is LGHNA and CDR2 is YNFKEQ in the germline V gene. The CDR3 loop reads CASSQLTGGNTGELFF. The CDR3 bases are TGTGCTAGCAGCCAACTAACAGGGGGAAACACCGGGGAGCTGTTTTTT.

The V call is TRBV4-3, the J call TRBJ2-1; D unclear. CDR1 is LGHNA, CDR2 YSLEER, per germline. The CDR3 is 13 residues long. The V gene lost 6 bases and the J gene lost 11 bases, with 17 bases spanning the gap. The CDR3 DNA reads TGCGCCAGCAGTTTGTACGGTAGTCCTCAGCAGTTCTTC. Its translation is CASSLYGSPQQFF.

V is TRBV9 and J is TRBJ2-1, with D perhaps TRBD2 (5 bases). The ends were cut back, 4 bases at V and 8 bases at J, with 22 bases in the middle. Germline V gene lookup returns CDR1 SGDLS and CDR2 YYNGEE. The CDR3 length is 16 residues. The CDR3 protein is CASSPRTGKRSDEQFF. The CDR3 DNA reads TGTGCCAGCAGCCCCCGGACGGGGAAAAGATCAGATGAGCAGTTCTTC.

V and J are TRBV10-1 and TRBJ1-4; perhaps TRBD1 as D (5 bases). The CDR3 has 13 amino acids. The ends were cut back, 3 bases at V and 10 bases at J, with 12 bases in the middle. Looked up from germline, CDR1 is WNHNN and CDR2 is SYGVQD (reference sequence). CDR3 coding DNA: TGCGCCAGCAGTGACCTACCGGGGGGAAAACTGTTTTTT. This translates into CASSDLPGGKLFF.